A single sample is the source of the 14 T cell receptor beta chains below, sequenced in a study of blood T cell repertoires in COVID-19. Sequencing was performed with immunoSEQ multiplex PCR; in TCRdb, only in-frame clones are kept and a portion is missing. The sample consists of approximately 58,000 clones, approximately 91% of them appearing once. The material sequenced was peripheral blood. These receptors originate from a human donor in a cohort sampled during active COVID-19.

The J gene is TRBJ1-4, the V gene TRBV29-1; D remains unclear. This CDR3 contains 12 residues. V lost 6 bases, J lost 10 bases, and 15 bases lay in between. The germline V gene encodes CDR1 SQVTM and CDR2 ANQGSEA. The CDR3 coding sequence is TGCAGCGTAGAATCAGGTCCTCGAAAACTGTTTTTT. Protein sequence: CSVESGPRKLFF.

This clone showed up just once. The chain links TRBV27 to TRBJ2-1; maybe TRBD1 (5 bases). Germline assignment: CDR1 MNHEY and CDR2 SMNVEV (reference sequence). V was pared by 4 bases and J by 9 bases, with 10 bases between. The length of the CDR3 is 12 residues. In nucleotides, the CDR3 is TGTGCCAGCAGTTCGCCAGGGATTGAGCAGTTCTTC. This translates into CASSSPGIEQFF.

This clone was detected a few times. The chain has TRBV6-1 and TRBJ1-5; the D is unclear. This CDR3 has 16 residues. V was pared by 2 bases and J by 1 base, with 12 bases between. From germline, CDR1 is MNHNS and CDR2 SASEGT. The CDR3 DNA follows: TGTGCCAGCAGTGAAAATTTGGGCAGGAGCAATCAGCCCCAGCATTTT. Translated, it gives CASSENLGRSNQPQHF.

The chain carries TRBV6-4 and TRBJ2-2, with D unclear. Germline CDR1 MRHNA, CDR2 SNTAGT. Trimming shortened V by 3 bases and J by 4 bases, and 15 bases separated the two germline ends. This CDR3 comprises 16 residues. The CDR3 reads CASSEHHSSTTGELFF. CDR3 in DNA: TGTGCCAGCAGTGAGCACCACTCCTCCACCACCGGGGAGCTGTTTTTT.

The chain joins TRBV18 to TRBJ1-1; D unresolved. This CDR3 has 14 residues. V dropped 9 bases and J dropped 6 bases, with 20 bases sitting between them. Germline CDR1 and CDR2: KGHSH and LQKENI. In DNA form, the CDR3 reads TGTGCCAGTAGCGCGATGGGGTTTAAGGCTGAAGCTTTCTTT. Amino acid sequence: CASSAMGFKAEAFF.

The chain recombines TRBV5-8 with TRBJ2-3; D perhaps matches TRBD2 (5 bases). Per germline, CDR1 SGHTS and CDR2 YDEGEE. The germline V and J ends were trimmed by 4 bases and 0 bases, with 9 bases remaining between them. The CDR3 totals 14 residues. The CDR3: CASSRGISTDTQYF. CDR3 nucleotides: TGTGCCAGCAGCCGGGGAATTAGCACAGATACGCAGTATTTT.

The chain has TRBV10-3 and TRBJ1-2; D ambiguous. Germline V gene data show CDR1 as ENHRY and CDR2 as SYGVKD. V gave up 7 bases and J gave up 3 bases, with 12 bases separating them. This CDR3 is built from 13 residues. CDR3 amino acids: CAITVGFDYGYTF. CDR3 in DNA: TGTGCCATCACTGTCGGGTTCGACTATGGCTACACCTTC.

The chain combines TRBV19 with TRBJ1-2; 7 nucleotides match TRBD1. This CDR3 contains 15 residues. Looked up from germline, CDR1 is LNHDA and CDR2 is SQIVND (reference sequence). V shed 5 bases, J shed 8 bases, and the junction held 14 bases outside the gene matches. In nucleotides, the CDR3 is TGTGCCAGTAGTCACGCCTCGACAGGGAGTTTCGGCTACACCTTC. Its translation: CASSHASTGSFGYTF.

The chain combines TRBV6-6 with TRBJ2-7, with 7 positions matching TRBD1. V gave up 7 bases and J gave up 3 bases; unmatched junction bases: 12. The CDR3 spans 15 residues. Germline CDR1 and CDR2: MNHNY and SVGAGI (reference sequence). The CDR3, as DNA: TGTGCCAGCACCAAACACAACACAGGGGACTACGAGCAGTACTTC. Encoded protein: CASTKHNTGDYEQYF.

The chain joins TRBV29-1 to TRBJ2-7; 8 positions match TRBD1. The CDR3 contains 13 residues. Per germline, CDR1 SQVTM and CDR2 ANQGSEA. V was clipped by 4 bases and J by 4 bases; unmatched bases: 6. CDR3: CSVGPGGSYEQYF. Here the CDR3 DNA reads TGCAGCGTTGGACCAGGGGGCTCGTACGAGCAGTACTTC.

V usage is TRBV7-2 and J usage is TRBJ1-1; D unclear. The germline V and J ends were trimmed by 5 bases and 3 bases, with 13 bases remaining between them. Looked up from germline, CDR1 is SGHTA and CDR2 is FQGNSA. The CDR3 sequence is 14 residues long. The CDR3 loop reads CASSADGRYTEAFF. The CDR3 nucleotides are TGTGCCAGCAGCGCGGACGGGAGATACACTGAAGCTTTCTTT.

The J gene is TRBJ1-5, the V gene TRBV19; 9 bases agree with TRBD1. CDR3 size: 18 residues. Germline CDR1 reads LNHDA; CDR2 reads SQIVND (reference sequence). Trimming cost V 4 bases and J 2 bases; bases outside gene matches: 12. The CDR3 nucleotides read TGTGCCAGTAGTACCTCCGGGACAGGGATTGGGGGCAATCAGCCCCAGCATTTT. It specifies CASSTSGTGIGGNQPQHF.

The chain uses TRBV10-3 and TRBJ1-2, with no clear D. Between the trimmed V and J ends, which lost 6 bases and 0 bases, there was a span of 14 bases. The length of the CDR3 is 15 residues. The germline V gene encodes CDR1 ENHRY and CDR2 SYGVKD. This CDR3 is CAIRTNSRPNYGYTF. The CDR3 DNA reads TGTGCCATCAGGACCAACAGCAGACCTAACTATGGCTACACCTTC.

This clone has a handful of counts. The V and J genes are TRBV2 and TRBJ2-7; TRBD1 is a possible D gene (6 bases). Trimming pared 7 bases from V and 3 bases from J, leaving 13 bases between. CDR3 length equals 13 residues. Germline V gives CDR1 SNHLY, CDR2 FYNNEI. In nucleotides, the CDR3 is TGTGCCAGCAACCGACAGGAGCGCTACGAGCAGTACTTC. This encodes CASNRQERYEQYF.